This record covers a single T cell receptor (beta chain). Trimming stripped 5 bases from V and 2 bases from J, with 16 bases between. In germline, CDR1 is MNHEY, CDR2 SMNVEV (reference sequence). The CDR3 extends over 15 amino acids. These data belong to a study of T cell changes during pregnancy in multiple sclerosis. The table came from immunoSEQ multiplex PCR; TCRdb's copy has only in-frame clones and leaves some out. The sample has about 26,000 clones, approximately 89% seen once. The gene calls are TRBV27 and TRBJ2-7, with D possibly TRBD1 on 6 matching bases. Sequencing used CD8+ T cells from peripheral blood mononuclear cells, obtained in the second trimester of pregnancy. This receptor was taken from a female donor with multiple sclerosis, enrolled in a pregnancy study. The CDR3 DNA sequence: TGTGCCAGCAGTCTTGGGTCCGGGACACCCTACGAGCAGTACTTC. It yields the protein CASSLGSGTPYEQYF.